This TCR beta chain was captured in a study of blood T cells in healthy people across ages. Looking at the study overall: Capture via template switching afforded approximately one barcoded beta molecule per two T cells. Study outcomes and limitations: Calculation of diversity from one million T cells yielded estimates considered to be underestimates.

With a J-beta primer mix and a sample-barcoded 5' primer, a second PCR ran roughly 7 to 11 cycles. TCRdb reprocessed the 5' RACE reads with MiXCR, giving one entry per CDR3 protein. In the table there are 580,000 or so distinct CDR3 sequences, around 48% of which are singletons. Details on this clonotype: Antigen specificity is unknown.

Each donor gave about 9.3 milliliters of peripheral blood. Every sample had a minimum of 6 million PBMCs isolated. The sequenced material came from blood. This clonotype was sampled from an elderly man in good health.

The CDR3, as DNA: TGTGCCAGCAGCTTGTCCCCGGGTGAAGCTTTCTTT. Translating gives CASSLSPGEAFF. V usage is TRBV5-4 and J usage is TRBJ1-1; D unclear. CDR3 length: 12 residues. Trimming shortened V by 1 base and J by 7 bases, and 8 bases separated the two germline ends. Germline V lookup: CDR1 SGHNT, CDR2 YYREEE (reference sequence).